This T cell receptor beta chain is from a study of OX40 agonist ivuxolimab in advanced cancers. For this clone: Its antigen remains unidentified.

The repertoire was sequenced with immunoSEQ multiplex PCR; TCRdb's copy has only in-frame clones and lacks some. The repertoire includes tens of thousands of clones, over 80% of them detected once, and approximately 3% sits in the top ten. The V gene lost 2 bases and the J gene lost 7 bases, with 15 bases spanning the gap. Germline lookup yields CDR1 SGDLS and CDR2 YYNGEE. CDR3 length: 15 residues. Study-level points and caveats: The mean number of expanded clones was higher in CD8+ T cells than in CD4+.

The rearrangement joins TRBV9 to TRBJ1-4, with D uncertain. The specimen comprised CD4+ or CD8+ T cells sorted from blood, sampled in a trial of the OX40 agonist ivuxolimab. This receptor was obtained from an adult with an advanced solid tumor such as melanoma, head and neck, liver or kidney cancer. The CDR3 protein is CASSVDEGIREKLFF. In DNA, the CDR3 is TGTGCCAGCAGCGTCGATGAGGGTATACGTGAAAAACTGTTTTTT.